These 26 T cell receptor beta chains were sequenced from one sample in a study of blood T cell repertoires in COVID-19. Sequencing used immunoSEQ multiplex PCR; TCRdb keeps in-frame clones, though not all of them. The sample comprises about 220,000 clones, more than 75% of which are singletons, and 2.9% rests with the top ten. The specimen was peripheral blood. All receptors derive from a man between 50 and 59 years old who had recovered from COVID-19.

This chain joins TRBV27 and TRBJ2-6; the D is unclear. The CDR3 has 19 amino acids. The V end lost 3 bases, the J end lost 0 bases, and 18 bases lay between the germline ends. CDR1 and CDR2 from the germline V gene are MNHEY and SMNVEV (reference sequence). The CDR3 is CASSLRPAGFNSGANVLTF. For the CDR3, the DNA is TGTGCCAGCAGTTTGCGACCCGCCGGGTTCAACTCTGGGGCCAACGTCCTGACTTTC.

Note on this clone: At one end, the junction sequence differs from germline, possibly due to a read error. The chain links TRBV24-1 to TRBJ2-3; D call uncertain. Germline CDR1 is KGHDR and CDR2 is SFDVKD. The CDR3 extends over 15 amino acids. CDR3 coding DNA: TGTGCCACCAGTGATTTTACAGATTCCACATATACGCAGTATTTT. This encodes CATSDFTDSTYTQYF.

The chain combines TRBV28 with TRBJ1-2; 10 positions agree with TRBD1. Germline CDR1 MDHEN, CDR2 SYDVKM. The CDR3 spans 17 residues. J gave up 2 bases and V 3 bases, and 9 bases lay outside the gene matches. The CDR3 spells CASSFSDRGASNYGYTF. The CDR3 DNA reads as TGTGCCAGCAGTTTCTCGGACAGGGGGGCGTCGAACTATGGCTACACCTTC.

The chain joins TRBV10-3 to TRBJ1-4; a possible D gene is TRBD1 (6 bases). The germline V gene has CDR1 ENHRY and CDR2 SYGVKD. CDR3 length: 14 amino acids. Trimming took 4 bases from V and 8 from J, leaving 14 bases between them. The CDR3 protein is CAISGGGGEEKLFF. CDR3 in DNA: TGTGCCATCAGTGGAGGAGGGGGGGAAGAAAAACTGTTTTTT.

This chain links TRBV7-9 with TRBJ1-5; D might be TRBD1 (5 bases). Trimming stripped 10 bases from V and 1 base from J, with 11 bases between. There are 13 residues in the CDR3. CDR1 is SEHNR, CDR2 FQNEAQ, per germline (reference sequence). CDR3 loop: CAIAEGSNQPQHF. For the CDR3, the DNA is TGTGCCATCGCGGAGGGGAGCAATCAGCCCCAGCATTTT.

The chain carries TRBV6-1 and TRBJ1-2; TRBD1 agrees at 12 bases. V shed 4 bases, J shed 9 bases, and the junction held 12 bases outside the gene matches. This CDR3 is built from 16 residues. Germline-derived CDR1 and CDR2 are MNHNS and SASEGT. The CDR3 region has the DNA TGTGCCAGCAGTGCAGGCGGGACAGGGGGCATAGGGCGCTACACCTTC. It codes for CASSAGGTGGIGRYTF.

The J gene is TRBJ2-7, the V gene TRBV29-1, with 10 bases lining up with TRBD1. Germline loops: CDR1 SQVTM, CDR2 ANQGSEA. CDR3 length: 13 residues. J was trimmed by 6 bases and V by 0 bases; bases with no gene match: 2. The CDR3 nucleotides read TGCAGCGTTGAAGAGGGACAGGGGACCGAGCAGTACTTC. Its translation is CSVEEGQGTEQYF.

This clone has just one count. In DNA form, the CDR3 reads TGTGCCAGCAGCTTGACTAGCGGGAGGGAGAGCATTCAGTACTTC. Protein: CASSLTSGRESIQYF. V and J are TRBV7-9 and TRBJ2-4; 14 bases fit TRBD2. Trimming at V came to 3 bases and at J to 9 bases, leaving 4 bases not matched to a gene. There are 15 residues in the CDR3. Per germline, CDR1 SEHNR and CDR2 FQNEAQ (reference sequence).

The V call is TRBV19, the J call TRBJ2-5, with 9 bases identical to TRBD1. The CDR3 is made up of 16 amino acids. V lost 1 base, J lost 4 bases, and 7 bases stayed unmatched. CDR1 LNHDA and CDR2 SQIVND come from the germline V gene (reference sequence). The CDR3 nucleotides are TGTGCCAGTAGTATAGGGGTGGACAGGGGCGTAGAGACCCAGTACTTC. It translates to CASSIGVDRGVETQYF.

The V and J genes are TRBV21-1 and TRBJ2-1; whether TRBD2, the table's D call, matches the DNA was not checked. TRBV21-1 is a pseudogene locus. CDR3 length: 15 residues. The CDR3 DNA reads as TGTGCCAGCAGCAAAGGACTAGCAGATCACAATGAGCAGTTCTTC. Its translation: CASSKGLADHNEQFF.

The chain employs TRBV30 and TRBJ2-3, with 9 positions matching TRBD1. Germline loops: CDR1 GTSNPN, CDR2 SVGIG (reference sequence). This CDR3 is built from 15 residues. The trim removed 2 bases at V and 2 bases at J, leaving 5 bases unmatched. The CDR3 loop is CAWSPGTGITDTQYF. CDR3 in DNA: TGTGCCTGGAGTCCAGGGACAGGGATCACAGATACGCAGTATTTT.

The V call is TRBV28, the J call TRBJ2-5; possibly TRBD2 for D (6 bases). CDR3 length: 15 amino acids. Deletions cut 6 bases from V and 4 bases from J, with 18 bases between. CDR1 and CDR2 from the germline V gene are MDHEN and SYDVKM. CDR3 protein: CASRLQGLRLETQYF. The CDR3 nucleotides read TGTGCCAGCAGGCTCCAGGGACTCCGTCTAGAGACCCAGTACTTC.

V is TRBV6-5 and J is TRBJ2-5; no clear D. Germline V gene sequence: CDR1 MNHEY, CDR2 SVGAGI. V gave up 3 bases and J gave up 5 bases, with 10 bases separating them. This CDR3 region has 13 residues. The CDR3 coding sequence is TGTGCCAGCAGTTATGGTGCCAGTGAGACCCAGTACTTC. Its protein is CASSYGASETQYF.

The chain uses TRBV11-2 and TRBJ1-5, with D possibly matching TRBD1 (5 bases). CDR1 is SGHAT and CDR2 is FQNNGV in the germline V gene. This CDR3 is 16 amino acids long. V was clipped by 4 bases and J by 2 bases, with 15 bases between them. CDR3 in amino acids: CASSSRRGGGNQPQHF. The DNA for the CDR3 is TGTGCCAGCAGCTCCCGTCGGGGGGGTGGCAATCAGCCCCAGCATTTT.

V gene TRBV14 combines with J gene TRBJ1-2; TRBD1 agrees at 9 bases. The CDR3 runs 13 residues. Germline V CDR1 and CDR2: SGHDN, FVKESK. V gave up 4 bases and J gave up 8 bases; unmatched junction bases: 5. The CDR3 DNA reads TGTGCCAGCAGCCGAAACAGGGGGCACGGCTACACCTTC. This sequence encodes CASSRNRGHGYTF.

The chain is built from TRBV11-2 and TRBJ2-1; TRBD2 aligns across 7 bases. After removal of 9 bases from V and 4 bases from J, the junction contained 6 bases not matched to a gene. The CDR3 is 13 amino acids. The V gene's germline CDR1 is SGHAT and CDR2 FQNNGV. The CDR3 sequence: CASEAGFYNEQFF. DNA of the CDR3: TGTGCCAGTGAAGCGGGATTTTACAATGAGCAGTTCTTC. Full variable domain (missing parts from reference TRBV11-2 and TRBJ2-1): EAGVAQSPRYKIIEKRQSVAFWCNPISGHATLYWYQQILGQGPKLLIQFQNNGVVDDSQLPKDRFSAERLKGVDSTLKIQPAKLEDSAVYLCASEAGFYNEQFFGPGTRLTVL.

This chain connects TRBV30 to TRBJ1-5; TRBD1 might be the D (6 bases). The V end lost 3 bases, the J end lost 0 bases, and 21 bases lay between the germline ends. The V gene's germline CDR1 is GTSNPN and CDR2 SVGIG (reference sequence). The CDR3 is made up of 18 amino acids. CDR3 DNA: TGTGCCTGGAGCCCTACGACTCAGGGGATTTATAGCAATCAGCCCCAGCATTTT. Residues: CAWSPTTQGIYSNQPQHF.

The CDR3 sequence: CASSGGRTSGSSEQFF. For the CDR3, the DNA is TGTGCCAGCAGTGGGGGCCGGACTAGTGGGAGCTCGGAGCAGTTCTTC. This chain connects TRBV6-6 to TRBJ2-1; D is possibly TRBD2 (7 bases). CDR1 is MNHNY, CDR2 SVGAGI, per germline (reference sequence). V was clipped by 5 bases and J by 10 bases, with 24 bases between them. CDR3 length equals 16 residues.

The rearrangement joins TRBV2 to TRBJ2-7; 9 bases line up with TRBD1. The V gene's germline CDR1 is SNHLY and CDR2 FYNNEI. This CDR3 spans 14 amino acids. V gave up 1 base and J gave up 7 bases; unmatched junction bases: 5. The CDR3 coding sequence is TGTGCCAGCAGTGAAGACAGGGGGCTTTGGGAGCAGTACTTC. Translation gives CASSEDRGLWEQYF.

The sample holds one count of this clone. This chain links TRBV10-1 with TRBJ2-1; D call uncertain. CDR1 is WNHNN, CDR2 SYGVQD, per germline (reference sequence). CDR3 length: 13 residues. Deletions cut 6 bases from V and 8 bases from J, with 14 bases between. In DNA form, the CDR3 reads TGCGCCAGCAGCCTCGGGTCCCGGGATGAGCAGTTCTTC. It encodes CASSLGSRDEQFF.

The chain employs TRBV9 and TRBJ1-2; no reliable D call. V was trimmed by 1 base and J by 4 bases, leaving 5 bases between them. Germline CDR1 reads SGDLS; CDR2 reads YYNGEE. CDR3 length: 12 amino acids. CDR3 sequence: CASSVWSYGYTF. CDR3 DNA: TGTGCCAGCAGCGTATGGAGCTATGGCTACACCTTC.

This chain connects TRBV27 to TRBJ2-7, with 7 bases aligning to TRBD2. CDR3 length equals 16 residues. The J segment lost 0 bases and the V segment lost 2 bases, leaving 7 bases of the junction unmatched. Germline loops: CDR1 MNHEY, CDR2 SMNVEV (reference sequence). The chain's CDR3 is CASSLSGIPSSYEQYF. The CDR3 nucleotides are TGTGCCAGCAGTTTAAGCGGGATTCCCAGCTCCTACGAGCAGTACTTC.

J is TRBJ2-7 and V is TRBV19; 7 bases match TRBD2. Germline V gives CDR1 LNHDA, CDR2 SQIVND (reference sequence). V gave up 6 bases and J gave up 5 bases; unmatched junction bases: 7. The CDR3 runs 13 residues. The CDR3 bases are TGTGCCAGTAGCCATAACAGCGGGGACGAGCAGTACTTC. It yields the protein CASSHNSGDEQYF.

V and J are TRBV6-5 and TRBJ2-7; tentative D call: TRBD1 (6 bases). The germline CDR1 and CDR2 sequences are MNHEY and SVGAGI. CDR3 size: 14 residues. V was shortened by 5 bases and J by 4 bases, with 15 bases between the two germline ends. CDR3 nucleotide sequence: TGTGCCAGCAGTCGACAGGTAGGGCCTTACGAGCAGTACTTC. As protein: CASSRQVGPYEQYF.

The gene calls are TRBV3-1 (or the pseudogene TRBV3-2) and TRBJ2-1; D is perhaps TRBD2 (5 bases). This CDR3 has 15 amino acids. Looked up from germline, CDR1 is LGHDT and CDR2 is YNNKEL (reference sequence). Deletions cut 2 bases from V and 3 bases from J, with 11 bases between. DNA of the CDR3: TGTGCCAGCAGCCAACTAGCCCTTAACTACAATGAGCAGTTCTTC. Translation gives CASSQLALNYNEQFF.

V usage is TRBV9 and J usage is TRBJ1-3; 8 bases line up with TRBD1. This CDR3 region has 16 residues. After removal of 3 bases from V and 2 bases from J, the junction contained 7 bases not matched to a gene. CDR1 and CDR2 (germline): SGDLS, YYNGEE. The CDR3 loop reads CASSAGGQVAGNTIYF. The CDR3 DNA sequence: TGTGCCAGCAGCGCGGGGGGACAGGTGGCTGGAAACACCATATATTTT.